The 15 T cell receptor beta chains reported below all come from one sample, sequenced in a study of a mutant IDH1 vaccine in newly diagnosed glioma. Produced via immunoSEQ multiplex PCR; TCRdb's table is partial and in-frame only. The table records fewer than 70,000 clones, more than 75% of them present only once. Time point in this sample: week 35, safety follow-up. Vaccination comprised doses that each held 300 ug of mutant IDH1 20-mer peptide, plus topical imiquimod. These receptors are not linked to any known antigen. The input for sequencing was PBMCs, taken from a glioma patient whose treatment included an IDH1 peptide vaccine. The receptors were gathered from a man aged 25 to 40 with glioma.

V and J are TRBV6-1 and TRBJ2-6, with D perhaps matching TRBD2 (6 bases). CDR3 length: 15 residues. Germline-derived CDR1 and CDR2 are MNHNS and SASEGT. V lost 4 bases and J 2 bases, leaving 9 bases between the germline ends. This chain's CDR3 is CASSGGEPGANVLTF. CDR3 bases: TGTGCCAGCAGTGGCGGGGAGCCTGGGGCCAACGTCCTGACTTTC.

The chain employs TRBV30 and TRBJ2-7, with TRBD1 matching over 8 bases. The V gene end was trimmed by 3 bases and the J gene end by 6 bases; junction bases not matched to a gene: 7. The CDR3 runs 13 residues. CDR1 and CDR2 (germline): GTSNPN, SVGIG (reference sequence). For the CDR3, the DNA is TGTGCCTGGAGCCTTGGACAGGGAAGCGAGCAGTACTTC. It yields the protein CAWSLGQGSEQYF.

This clone was observed a single time. The V and J genes are TRBV19 and TRBJ2-1; D is ambiguous. The CDR3 extends over 13 amino acids. CDR1 is LNHDA, CDR2 SQIVND, per germline (reference sequence). The germline V and J ends were trimmed by 1 base and 5 bases, with 6 bases remaining between them. The CDR3 here is CASSIGRNNEQFF. The CDR3 DNA reads TGTGCCAGTAGTATAGGACGGAACAATGAGCAGTTCTTC.

The J gene is TRBJ1-6, the V gene TRBV19; D is perhaps TRBD1 (5 bases). The CDR3 sequence is 15 residues long. V was clipped by 5 bases and J by 5 bases, with 13 bases between them. The germline V gene encodes CDR1 LNHDA and CDR2 SQIVND (reference sequence). In DNA form, the CDR3 reads TGTGCCAGTAGTGAACAGGTCCGAAATAATTCACCCCTCCACTTT. Translated, it gives CASSEQVRNNSPLHF.

V is TRBV5-4 and J is TRBJ1-3; the D gene is possibly TRBD1 (5 bases). Germline CDR1 and CDR2: SGHNT and YYREEE (reference sequence). This CDR3 is 14 amino acids long. V was shortened by 5 bases and J by 0 bases, with 9 bases between the two germline ends. DNA of the CDR3: TGTGCCAGCAGTCCAGGGATCTCTGGAAACACCATATATTTT. Its translation: CASSPGISGNTIYF.

The genes are TRBV29-1 and TRBJ1-1; 10 bases map to TRBD1. This CDR3 comprises 15 residues. After removal of 7 bases from V and 5 bases from J, the junction contained 13 bases not matched to a gene. Germline CDR1 SQVTM, CDR2 ANQGSEA. The CDR3 is CSARNGRGQGTEAFF. CDR3 sequence (DNA): TGCAGCGCCCGCAATGGGAGGGGACAGGGGACTGAAGCTTTCTTT. Using reference TRBV29-1 and TRBJ1-1 for the parts outside the CDR3, the full variable domain is SAVISQKPSRDICQRGTSLTIQCQVDSQVTMMFWYRQQPGQSLTLIATANQGSEATYESGFVIDKFPISRPNLTFSTLTVSNMSPEDSSIYLCSARNGRGQGTEAFFGQGTRLTVV.

This chain joins TRBV9 and TRBJ1-2; D gene unclear. CDR1 SGDLS and CDR2 YYNGEE come from the germline V gene. The germline V and J ends were trimmed by 3 bases and 8 bases, with 23 bases remaining between them. The CDR3 has 16 residues. DNA of the CDR3: TGTGCCAGCAGCGCGGGTCAATGGGGAAGAGGGTCCGGCTACACCTTC. Its translation is CASSAGQWGRGSGYTF. Combining the CDR3 with reference TRBV9 and TRBJ1-2 gives the whole variable domain DSGVTQTPKHLITATGQRVTLRCSPRSGDLSVYWYQQSLDQGLQFLIQYYNGEERAKGNILERFSAQQFPDLHSELNLSSLELGDSALYFCASSAGQWGRGSGYTFGSGTRLTVV.

This rearrangement joins TRBV7-3 to TRBJ2-1; tentatively, D is TRBD2 (6 bases). Trimming left V 2 bases short and J 7 bases short, with 9 bases between. There are 13 residues in the CDR3. Germline V gene lookup returns CDR1 SGHTA and CDR2 FQGTGA. The chain's CDR3 is CASSLYRGNEQFF. The CDR3 nucleotides read TGTGCCAGCAGCTTATACCGGGGGAATGAGCAGTTCTTC.

V gene TRBV6-1 combines with J gene TRBJ1-2, with D maybe TRBD1 (5 bases). This CDR3 region has 12 residues. Germline-derived CDR1 and CDR2 are MNHNS and SASEGT. The germline V and J ends were trimmed by 8 bases and 8 bases, with 15 bases remaining between them. The CDR3 protein is CASVYGAMGYTF. The CDR3 region has the DNA TGTGCCAGCGTATATGGGGCAATGGGCTACACCTTC.

The rearrangement links TRBV10-3 to TRBJ2-6; 11 bases are a match to TRBD2. The V gene's germline CDR1 is ENHRY and CDR2 SYGVKD. Germline trimming cut 6 bases from V and 0 bases from J; bases unmatched to any gene: 7. The CDR3 is 18 amino acids. The CDR3 coding sequence is TGTGCCATCAGACTCGCTAGCGGGGGGAACTCTGGGGCCAACGTCCTGACTTTC. Translating it yields CAIRLASGGNSGANVLTF.

This chain connects TRBV5-1 to TRBJ2-7; possibly TRBD2 for D (6 bases). Germline CDR1 is SGHRS and CDR2 is YFSETQ. The CDR3 length is 15 residues. The germline V and J ends were trimmed by 2 bases and 0 bases, with 12 bases remaining between them. The CDR3 DNA reads as TGCGCCAGCAGCTTTGGAGCGGGCCTCTCCTACGAGCAGTACTTC. Its protein is CASSFGAGLSYEQYF.

The chain is built from TRBV6-5 and TRBJ2-1; 7 bases are shared with TRBD2. CDR3 length: 15 residues. Germline values: CDR1 MNHEY, CDR2 SVGAGI. J was trimmed by 5 bases and V by 8 bases; bases with no gene match: 12. The CDR3 is CASSYGGLHHNEQFF. Here the CDR3 DNA reads TGTGCCAGCTCCTACGGGGGACTACACCACAATGAGCAGTTCTTC.

The chain combines TRBV6-5 with TRBJ1-1; no definite D call. The germline gives CDR1 MNHEY, CDR2 SVGAGI. The V end lost 1 base, the J end lost 3 bases, and 0 bases lay between the germline ends. The CDR3 runs to 11 residues. CDR3 region: CASSYYTEAFF. The CDR3 DNA follows: TGTGCCAGCAGTTACTACACTGAAGCTTTCTTT.

The genes are TRBV6-1 and TRBJ1-6; no reliable D call. CDR1 and CDR2 (germline): MNHNS, SASEGT. CDR3 length: 12 residues. Trimming left V 4 bases short and J 8 bases short, with 6 bases between. CDR3 amino acids: CASSVSDSPLHF. The DNA for the CDR3 is TGTGCCAGCAGTGTTTCGGATTCACCCCTCCACTTT.

The V and J genes are TRBV4-1 and TRBJ2-1; D unresolved. The CDR3 has 13 amino acids. The V and J ends lost 2 bases and 2 bases respectively, with 4 bases between them. Germline assignment: CDR1 MGHRA and CDR2 YSYEKL. The CDR3, as DNA: TGCGCCAGCAGCCAAACCACCTACAATGAGCAGTTCTTC. It yields the protein CASSQTTYNEQFF.